This T cell receptor beta chain was found in a study of blood T cell repertoires in COVID-19. The overall study: Collection of acute and convalescent COVID-19 samples took place in the United States, Italy and Spain.

The CDR3 covers 14 residues. V was trimmed by 0 bases and J by 7 bases, leaving 16 bases between them. Germline loops: CDR1 GTSNPN, CDR2 SVGIG (reference sequence). Assay used: immunoSEQ multiplex PCR; TCRdb lists only in-frame clones, some missing. Of 56,000 or so clones in the sample, approximately 92% were seen once. The source of this sequence is a man aged 50 to 59 with active COVID-19. The sequencing input was peripheral blood. The chain recombines TRBV30 with TRBJ2-7; possibly TRBD1 for D (6 bases). CDR3 protein: CAWSVGGTSEEQYF. CDR3 coding DNA: TGTGCCTGGAGTGTAGGTGGGACAAGCGAAGAGCAGTACTTC.